One and the same sample provided the 3 T cell receptor beta chains below, sequenced in a study of blood T cell repertoires in COVID-19. The repertoire was sequenced with immunoSEQ multiplex PCR; TCRdb's copy has only in-frame clones and lacks some. The data show 95,000 to 150,000 clones, 65% to 90% seen once. The source material was peripheral blood. The receptors come from a woman older than 75 with acute or convalescent COVID-19.

The chain carries TRBV15 and TRBJ2-4; 7 bases agree with TRBD1. Trimming cost V 5 bases and J 5 bases; bases outside gene matches: 6. The CDR3 has 14 amino acids. The germline V gene encodes CDR1 LNHNV and CDR2 YYDKDF (reference sequence). Here the CDR3 DNA reads TGTGCCACCAGCCTAGGACAGGACGAAAACATTCAGTACTTC. Protein product: CATSLGQDENIQYF.

This clone has only one observation. The V gene is TRBV2, the J gene TRBJ1-6, with D uncertain. CDR3 length equals 15 residues. Trimming removed 6 bases at V and 7 bases at J, with 16 bases between. The germline CDR1 and CDR2 sequences are SNHLY and FYNNEI. CDR3 amino acids: CASSAAGNGNSPLHF. The CDR3 coding sequence is TGTGCCAGCAGCGCGGCGGGGAATGGCAATTCACCCCTCCACTTT.

The chain uses TRBV9 and TRBJ1-3, with a tentative D call TRBD1 (5 bases). The CDR3 has 17 residues. Per germline, CDR1 SGDLS and CDR2 YYNGEE. Trimming took off 3 bases at V and 0 bases at J, with 16 bases between the two ends. The CDR3 sequence: CASSGGRARNSGNTIYF. CDR3 bases: TGTGCCAGCAGCGGGGGCCGGGCGCGAAACTCTGGAAACACCATATATTTT.